These T cell receptor beta chains were read from a single sample in a study of blood T cells in healthy people across ages. TCRdb analysed the 5' RACE reads with MiXCR anew, one entry per CDR3 protein. Found here are 1.5 million to 2 million distinct CDR3 sequences, 40% to 55% of them singletons; the top ten hold roughly 2.1%. Sequencing was done on a sample of blood. These receptors were obtained from a woman in her thirties or forties in good health. The CDR3 runs from the conserved cysteine through the conserved F or W. The D gene is left open where the match is weak. Some rows mark clone size as missing; the rest say once, few, many or name a class of expanded clone.

TRBV5-5	17	TRBD1	NA	TRBJ2-6	CASSEGQGARGANVLTF	TGTGCCAGCAGCGAGGGACAGGGGGCAAGAGGGGCCAACGTCCTGACTTTC
TRBV20-1	14	NA	NA	TRBJ2-7	CSGGRSGAPYEQYF	TGCAGTGGGGGGCGGTCTGGCGCGCCCTACGAGCAGTACTTC
TRBV20-1	15	TRBD2	NA	TRBJ2-5	CSASGLAGPQETQYF	TGCAGTGCTAGTGGGCTAGCGGGTCCCCAAGAGACCCAGTACTTC
TRBV7-2	15	TRBD1	NA	TRBJ2-7	CASSSQPGQGFEQYF	TGTGCCAGCAGCTCTCAACCGGGACAGGGGTTCGAGCAGTACTTC
TRBV20-1	14	NA	NA	TRBJ2-7	CSASLLVGSYEQYF	TGCAGTGCTAGTCTCTTGGTGGGGAGCTACGAGCAGTACTTC
TRBV7-9	16	TRBD1	NA	TRBJ1-6	CASSVGQGFYNSPLHF	TGTGCCAGCAGCGTCGGACAGGGTTTCTATAATTCACCCCTCCACTTT
TRBV5-1	15	NA	NA	TRBJ2-3	CASSLTGKPEDTQYF	TGCGCCAGCAGCTTGACAGGAAAACCTGAGGATACGCAGTATTTT
TRBV5-1	14	NA	few	TRBJ2-7	CASSYKQGPYEQYF	TGCGCCAGCAGCTACAAACAGGGACCCTACGAGCAGTACTTC
TRBV7-9	16	NA	NA	TRBJ2-3	CASSSLEGGSTDTQYF	TGTGCCAGCAGCTCCTTGGAGGGTGGAAGCACAGATACGCAGTATTTT
TRBV6-2/TRBV6-3	15	TRBD1	few	TRBJ1-5	CASRDTGVRNQPQHF	TGTGCCAGCCGAGATACAGGGGTAAGAAATCAGCCCCAGCATTTT
TRBV7-2	14	NA	few	TRBJ2-5	CASSLGGAKETQYF	TGTGCCAGCAGCTTAGGGGGGGCAAAAGAGACCCAGTACTTC
TRBV6-1	16	NA	few	TRBJ2-3	CASSEGGQTYTDTQYF	TGTGCCAGCAGTGAGGGGGGACAGACGTACACAGATACGCAGTATTTT
TRBV7-3	13	TRBD2	many	TRBJ2-3	CASSFRTRDTQYF	TGTGCCAGCAGCTTTAGGACTAGGGATACGCAGTATTTT
TRBV7-2	17	TRBD1	NA	TRBJ2-3	CASSLAGAGGSTDTQYF	TGTGCCAGCAGCTTAGCGGGGGCAGGGGGAAGCACAGATACGCAGTATTTT
TRBV5-6	14	NA	NA	TRBJ1-5	CASSLKGNGQPQHF	TGTGCCAGCAGCTTGAAAGGGAATGGGCAGCCCCAGCATTTT
TRBV4-3	18	TRBD1	NA	TRBJ2-7	CASSQDPKGQGSSYEQYF	TGCGCCAGCAGCCAAGATCCCAAAGGACAGGGTAGCTCCTACGAGCAGTACTTC
TRBV9	14	TRBD1	NA	TRBJ2-1	CASSAGQGLNEQFF	TGTGCCAGCAGCGCGGGACAGGGGTTGAATGAGCAGTTCTTC
TRBV28	16	NA	NA	TRBJ2-3	CASSSSAASIRDTQYF	TGTGCCAGCAGTTCGTCGGCGGCATCCATTAGGGATACGCAGTATTTT
TRBV20-1	14	NA	NA	TRBJ1-2	CSARDPTGGYGYTF	TGCAGTGCTAGAGATCCGACGGGGGGCTATGGCTACACCTTC
TRBV7-9	16	NA	few	TRBJ2-3	CASSLGGLGSTDTQYF	TGTGCCAGCAGCTTAGGGGGACTGGGGTCCACAGATACGCAGTATTTT
TRBV27	13	NA	NA	TRBJ1-1	CASSLSGTRRAFF	TGTGCCAGCAGTTTATCCGGGACCAGGCGAGCTTTCTTT
TRBV28	13	NA	NA	TRBJ1-4	CATGVRFNEKLFF	TGTGCCACTGGGGTACGGTTTAATGAAAAACTGTTTTTT